This T cell receptor beta chain was found in a study of regulatory T cells in long-lasting Graves disease. Investigators prepared the TCR beta libraries by applying iRepertoire HTBI primers and Arm-PCR of CDR3 regions. TCRdb re-called the multiplex PCR reads with MiXCR, one entry per CDR3 protein. Of hundreds of thousands of distinct CDR3 sequences in the sample, about 16% are singletons; the top ten hold around a sixth. CDR1 and CDR2 (germline): MNHEY, SMNVEV (reference sequence). V shed 8 bases and J 10 bases; nucleotides not matched to a gene: 11. This CDR3 contains 14 residues. Noted time point: newly diagnosed GD, antithyroid drugs for less than 3 months. PBMC-extracted RNA yielded the TCR library. This sample was shared with a second study, whose subject was T cells in Graves' hyperthyroidism and ophthalmopathy.

This sample comprised peripheral blood mononuclear cells (PBMCs), obtained at new diagnosis, from a patient treated with antithyroid drugs. The V call is TRBV27, the J call TRBJ1-6; 7 bases are a match to TRBD1. This TCR was sampled from a woman aged 25 to 45 with Graves disease. Here the CDR3 DNA reads TGTGCCAGCTTGACAGGGACGTTAAGCTCACCCCTCCACTTT. It codes for CASLTGTLSSPLHF.